These 12 T cell receptor beta chains share one sample of origin, sequenced in a study of PD-1 blockade in mismatch repair-deficient tumors. The assay was immunoSEQ multiplex PCR, and TCRdb's table has in-frame clones only and misses some. The data contain some 120,000 clones, about three quarters of them singletons. This specimen consisted of peripheral blood, obtained roughly 60 weeks after starting pembrolizumab. These receptors came from an adult with mismatch repair-deficient cancer.

This CDR3 is CASSPDNSGSPYNEQFF. The CDR3 DNA reads TGTGCCAGCAGTCCCGATAATAGCGGGAGCCCCTACAATGAGCAGTTCTTC. The chain uses TRBV27 and TRBJ2-1, with 9 bases fitting TRBD2. Germline CDR1 reads MNHEY; CDR2 reads SMNVEV (reference sequence). CDR3 length: 17 amino acids. V dropped 5 bases and J dropped 2; count of bases not matched to a gene: 10.

The CDR3: CASSLDSRGTYEQYF. The DNA of the CDR3 is TGTGCCAGCAGCTTAGACTCTCGGGGGACCTACGAGCAGTACTTC. This chain links TRBV7-6 with TRBJ2-7; maybe TRBD2 (6 bases). The CDR3 totals 15 residues. Germline V lookup: CDR1 SGHVS, CDR2 FNYEAQ. Trimming shortened V by 1 base and J by 2 bases, and 12 bases separated the two germline ends.

This clone was seen only a few times. This chain connects TRBV9 to TRBJ2-7; unclear D gene. V lost 4 bases to trimming and J lost 5 bases, with 16 bases between them. The CDR3 covers 14 residues. CDR1 SGDLS and CDR2 YYNGEE come from the germline V gene. This chain's CDR3 is CASSPRFEVNEQYF. The CDR3 region has the DNA TGTGCCAGCAGCCCCCGATTTGAGGTCAACGAGCAGTACTTC.

For this clone: This sample includes further DNA sequences coding for the same CDR3. This rearrangement joins TRBV5-4 to TRBJ1-2; D is perhaps TRBD1 (5 bases). This CDR3 has 13 residues. With 0 bases removed from V and 4 bases from J, the gap between germline ends came to 7 bases. Germline V gene sequence: CDR1 SGHNT, CDR2 YYREEE (reference sequence). The CDR3 loop is CASSLEGVYGYTF. CDR3 DNA sequence: TGTGCCAGCAGCTTGGAAGGGGTCTATGGCTACACCTTC.

On this clone itself: At one end, the junction sequence differs from germline, possibly due to a read error. The rearrangement joins TRBV5-1 to TRBJ1-2; maybe TRBD1 (5 bases). The CDR3 runs to 15 residues. Germline CDR1 SGHRS, CDR2 YFSETQ. This CDR3 reads CASSLGGEVNYGYTF. Here the CDR3 DNA reads TGTGCCAGCAGCTTGGGAGGGGAGGTTAACTATGGCTACACCTTC.

The rearrangement links TRBV18 to TRBJ1-3; D unresolved. Germline CDR1 and CDR2: KGHSH and LQKENI. V was shortened by 2 bases and J by 1 base, with 6 bases between the two germline ends. The CDR3 loop spans 14 amino acids. CDR3 amino acids: CASSPGRSGNTIYF. For the CDR3, the DNA is TGTGCCAGCTCACCAGGGAGGTCTGGAAACACCATATATTTT. The full variable domain, with the rest looked up from reference TRBV18 and TRBJ1-3, is NAGVMQNPRHLVRRRGQEARLRCSPMKGHSHVYWYRQLPEEGLKFMVYLQKENIIDESGMPKERFSAEFPKEGPSILRIQQVVRGDSAAYFCASSPGRSGNTIYFGEGSWLTVV.

The table lists this clone with a count of one. The chain joins TRBV30 to TRBJ1-1, with D uncertain. Trimming left V 3 bases short and J 7 bases short, with 15 bases between. This CDR3 comprises 13 residues. From germline, CDR1 is GTSNPN and CDR2 SVGIG (reference sequence). DNA of the CDR3: TGTGCCTGGAGCCCTAGGCCCCGAGGTGAAGCTTTCTTT. It is translated as CAWSPRPRGEAFF.

The V gene is TRBV19, the J gene TRBJ1-1, with TRBD1 as a possible D gene (5 bases). V was shortened by 3 bases and J by 4 bases, with 12 bases between the two germline ends. This CDR3 region has 14 residues. Germline assignment: CDR1 LNHDA and CDR2 SQIVND (reference sequence). CDR3 sequence: CASSMPGLATEAFF. The CDR3 DNA reads TGTGCCAGTAGTATGCCGGGACTCGCCACTGAAGCTTTCTTT.

Comments on this clone: One end of the junction fails to match germline, which may point to a read error. The chain joins TRBV7-7 to TRBJ2-7; possible D gene TRBD1, 8 bases. The germline V gene encodes CDR1 SSHAT and CDR2 FNYEAQ (reference sequence). The CDR3 has 15 amino acids. CDR3 sequence (DNA): TGTGCTAGCAGCCCGACTACAGGGGGGGCCGGCGAGCAGTACTTC. This translates into CASSPTTGGAGEQYF.

The V gene is TRBV29-1, the J gene TRBJ1-3, with TRBD1 as a possible D gene (5 bases). V lost 0 bases to trimming and J lost 9 bases, with 12 bases between them. Per the germline V gene, CDR1 is SQVTM and CDR2 is ANQGSEA. This CDR3 comprises 13 residues. CDR3 DNA sequence: TGCAGCGTTGAAGAGGCGCAGGGAGGCACCATATATTTT. Translated, it gives CSVEEAQGGTIYF. Combining the CDR3 with reference TRBV29-1 and TRBJ1-3 gives the whole variable domain SAVISQKPSRDICQRGTSLTIQCQVDSQVTMMFWYRQQPGQSLTLIATANQGSEATYESGFVIDKFPISRPNLTFSTLTVSNMSPEDSSIYLCSVEEAQGGTIYFGEGSWLTVV.

V is TRBV7-9 and J is TRBJ2-3; 8 bases align to TRBD1. V shed 5 bases and J 4 bases; nucleotides not matched to a gene: 5. Germline assignment: CDR1 SEHNR and CDR2 FQNEAQ (reference sequence). The CDR3 is made up of 14 amino acids. The CDR3 spells CASSPQGAADTQYF. The CDR3 nucleotides read TGTGCCAGCAGCCCCCAGGGGGCCGCAGATACGCAGTATTTT.

The genes are TRBV16 and TRBJ2-7; no firm D call. Looked up from germline, CDR1 is KGHSY and CDR2 is FQNENV. V shed 2 bases and J shed 1 base, with 6 bases lying between them. This CDR3 has 13 amino acids. The DNA of the CDR3 is TGTGCCAGCAGCCAAAGCGTTTCCTACGAGCAGTACTTC. As protein: CASSQSVSYEQYF.